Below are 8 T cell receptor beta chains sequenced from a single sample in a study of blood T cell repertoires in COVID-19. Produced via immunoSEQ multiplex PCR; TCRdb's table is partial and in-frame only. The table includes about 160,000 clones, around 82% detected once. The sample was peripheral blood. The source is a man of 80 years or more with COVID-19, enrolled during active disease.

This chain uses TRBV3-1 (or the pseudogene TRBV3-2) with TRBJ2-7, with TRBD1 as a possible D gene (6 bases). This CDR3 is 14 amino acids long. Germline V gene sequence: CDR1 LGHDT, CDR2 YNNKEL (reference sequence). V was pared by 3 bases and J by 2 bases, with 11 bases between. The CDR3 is CASSHNRVPYEQYF. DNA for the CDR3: TGTGCCAGCAGCCATAACAGGGTCCCCTACGAGCAGTACTTC.

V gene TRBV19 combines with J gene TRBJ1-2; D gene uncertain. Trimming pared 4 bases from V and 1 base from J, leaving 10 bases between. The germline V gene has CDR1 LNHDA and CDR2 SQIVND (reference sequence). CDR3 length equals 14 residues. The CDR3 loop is CASSTPGNNYGYTF. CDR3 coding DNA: TGTGCCAGTAGTACTCCGGGGAATAACTATGGCTACACCTTC. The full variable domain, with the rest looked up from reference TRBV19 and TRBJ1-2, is DGGITQSPKYLFRKEGQNVTLSCEQNLNHDAMYWYRQDPGQGLRLIYYSQIVNDFQKGDIAEGYSVSREKKESFPLTVTSAQKNPTAFYLCASSTPGNNYGYTFGSGTRLTVV.

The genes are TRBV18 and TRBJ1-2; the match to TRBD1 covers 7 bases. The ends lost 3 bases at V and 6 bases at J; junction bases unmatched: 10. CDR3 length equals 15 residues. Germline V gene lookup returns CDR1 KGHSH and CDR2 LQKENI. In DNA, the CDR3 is TGTGCCAGCTCACCCGACCTCGGGACAGTCAATGGCTACACCTTC. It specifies CASSPDLGTVNGYTF.

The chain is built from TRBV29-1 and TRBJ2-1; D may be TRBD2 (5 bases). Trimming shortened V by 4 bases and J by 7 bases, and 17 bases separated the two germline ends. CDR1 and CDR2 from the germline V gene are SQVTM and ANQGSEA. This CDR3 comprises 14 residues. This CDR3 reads CSVAPSFGKNEQFF. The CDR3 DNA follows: TGCAGCGTTGCCCCCAGCTTCGGGAAGAATGAGCAGTTCTTC.

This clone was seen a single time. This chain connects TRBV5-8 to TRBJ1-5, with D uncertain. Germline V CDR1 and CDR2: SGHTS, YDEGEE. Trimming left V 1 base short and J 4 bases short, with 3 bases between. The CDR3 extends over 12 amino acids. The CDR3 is CASSLLNQPQHF. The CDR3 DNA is TGTGCCAGCAGCTTGCTTAATCAGCCCCAGCATTTT.

The CDR3 is CASSPDGGGNYGYTF. For the CDR3, the DNA is TGTGCCAGCAGCCCGGACGGCGGAGGCAACTATGGCTACACCTTC. The rearrangement links TRBV5-4 to TRBJ1-2; D is unclear. Germline V gene lookup returns CDR1 SGHNT and CDR2 YYREEE (reference sequence). Trimming removed 4 bases from V and 2 bases from J, with 15 bases in between. CDR3 length: 15 residues.

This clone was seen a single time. CDR3 protein: CASRRMRNPEEKLFF. The CDR3 bases are TGTGCCAGCAGACGTATGAGGAACCCCGAAGAAAAACTGTTTTTT. The gene calls are TRBV6-5 and TRBJ1-4; D call uncertain. V dropped 6 bases and J dropped 8 bases, with 19 bases sitting between them. Germline V lookup: CDR1 MNHEY, CDR2 SVGAGI. CDR3 length: 15 residues.

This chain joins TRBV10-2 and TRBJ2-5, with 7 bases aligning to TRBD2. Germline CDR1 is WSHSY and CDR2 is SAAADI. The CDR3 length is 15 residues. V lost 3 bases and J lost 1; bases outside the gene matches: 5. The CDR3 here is CASSEFGTTQETQYF. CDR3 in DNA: TGCGCCAGCAGTGAATTCGGGACTACCCAAGAGACCCAGTACTTC.